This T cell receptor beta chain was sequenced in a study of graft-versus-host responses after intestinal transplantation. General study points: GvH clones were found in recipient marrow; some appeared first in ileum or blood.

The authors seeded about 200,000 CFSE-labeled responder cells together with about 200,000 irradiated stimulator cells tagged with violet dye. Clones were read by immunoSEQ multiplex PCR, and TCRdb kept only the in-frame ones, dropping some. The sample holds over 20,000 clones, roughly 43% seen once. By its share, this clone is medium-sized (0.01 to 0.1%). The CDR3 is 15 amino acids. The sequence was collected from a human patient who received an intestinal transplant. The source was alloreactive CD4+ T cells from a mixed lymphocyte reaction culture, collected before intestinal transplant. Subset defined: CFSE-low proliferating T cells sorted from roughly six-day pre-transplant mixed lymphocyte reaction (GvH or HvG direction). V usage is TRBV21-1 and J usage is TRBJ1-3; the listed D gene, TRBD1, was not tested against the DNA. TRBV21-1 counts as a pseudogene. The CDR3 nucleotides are TGTGCCAAGAGGGGACAGGGTAACTCTGGAAACACCATATATTTT. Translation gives CAKRGQGNSGNTIYF.